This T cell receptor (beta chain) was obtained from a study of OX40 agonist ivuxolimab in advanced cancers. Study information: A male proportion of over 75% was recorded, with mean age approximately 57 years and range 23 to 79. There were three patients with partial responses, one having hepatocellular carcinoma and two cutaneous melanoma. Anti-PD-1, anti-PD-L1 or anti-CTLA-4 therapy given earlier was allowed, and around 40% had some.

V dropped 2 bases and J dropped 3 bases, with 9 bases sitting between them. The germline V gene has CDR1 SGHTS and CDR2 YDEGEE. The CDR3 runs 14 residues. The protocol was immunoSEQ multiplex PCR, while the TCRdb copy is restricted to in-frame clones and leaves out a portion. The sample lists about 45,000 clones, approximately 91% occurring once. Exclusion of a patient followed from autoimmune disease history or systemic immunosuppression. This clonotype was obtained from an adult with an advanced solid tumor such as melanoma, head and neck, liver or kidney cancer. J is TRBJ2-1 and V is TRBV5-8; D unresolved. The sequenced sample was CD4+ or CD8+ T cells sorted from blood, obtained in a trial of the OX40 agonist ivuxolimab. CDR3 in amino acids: CASSFHIDYNEQFF. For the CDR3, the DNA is TGTGCCAGCAGCTTTCACATCGACTACAATGAGCAGTTCTTC.